This T cell receptor (beta chain) is from a study of long-term antiretroviral therapy in people with HIV. Study-wide results and limits: The range of CDR3 lengths in HIV repertoires proved narrower than that found in controls. From the mid-2000s to the late 2010s, blood was obtained, possibly while participants received older ART regimens. Post-ART, diversity grew, though it stayed under transplant donor control levels.

An immunoSEQ assay, version v3.0, was performed at survey level. The data were produced by immunoSEQ multiplex PCR, yet TCRdb's version contains in-frame clones alone and is incomplete. Of 20,000 to 25,000 clones in the sample, 79% were seen once. Points on this clone: The antigen remains unidentified.

Researchers secured at least one pre-ART and at least two post-ART PBMC samples from each donor. Sequences were derived from unsorted PBMCs, sampled 4.1 years after starting antiretroviral therapy. The clonotype was recovered from a middle-aged woman with HIV.

CDR3 sequence reads: CAISIPSGGIWETQYF. In DNA, the CDR3 is TGTGCCATCAGTATTCCTAGCGGGGGGATTTGGGAGACCCAGTACTTC. This chain links TRBV10-3 with TRBJ2-5; 11 nucleotides match TRBD2. Looked up from germline, CDR1 is ENHRY and CDR2 is SYGVKD. This CDR3 comprises 16 residues. Trimming cost V 5 bases and J 5 bases; bases outside gene matches: 10.